This T cell receptor beta chain is from a study of T cell responses to AZD1222 COVID-19 vaccine. Study-wide results and limits: Nearly half of the spike-specific TCRs reportedly recognize variant regions that carry no mutations.

The method was immunoSEQ multiplex PCR; TCRdb's version includes in-frame clones alone and lacks a portion of them. Here the sample spans around 130,000 clones, around 88% being singletons. The V gene's germline CDR1 is DFQATT and CDR2 SNEGSKA (reference sequence). The CDR3 sequence is 11 residues long. On this clone itself: The antigen is not known.

The chain uses TRBV20-1 and TRBJ1-1; D gene uncertain. The source of this sequence is an adult in good health. The sample here was peripheral blood, taken on day 0 of AZD1222 vaccination. CDR3 loop: CKGTLNTEAFF. The CDR3 DNA reads as TGCAAAGGTACATTGAACACTGAAGCTTTCTTT.